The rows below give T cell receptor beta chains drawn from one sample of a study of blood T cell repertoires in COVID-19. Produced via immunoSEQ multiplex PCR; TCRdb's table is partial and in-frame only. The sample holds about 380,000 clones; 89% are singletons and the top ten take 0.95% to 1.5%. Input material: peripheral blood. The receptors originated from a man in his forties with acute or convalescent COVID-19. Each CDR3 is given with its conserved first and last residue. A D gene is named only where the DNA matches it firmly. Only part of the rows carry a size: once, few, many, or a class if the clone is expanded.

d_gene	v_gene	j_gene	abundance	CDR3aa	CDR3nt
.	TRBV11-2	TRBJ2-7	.	CASSPSAHRKYEQYF	TGTGCCAGCAGCCCGAGTGCTCACAGAAAATACGAGCAGTACTTC
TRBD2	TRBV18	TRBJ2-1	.	CASSPELAGGPYNEQFF	TGTGCCAGCTCACCAGAACTAGCGGGGGGACCCTACAATGAGCAGTTCTTC
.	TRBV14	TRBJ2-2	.	CASSQVAHGELFF	TGTGCCAGCAGCCAAGTGGCTCACGGGGAGCTGTTTTTT
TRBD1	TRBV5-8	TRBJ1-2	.	CASSWWTGTSYGYTF	TGTGCCAGCAGCTGGTGGACAGGGACAAGCTATGGCTACACCTTC
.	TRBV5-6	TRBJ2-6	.	CASSLGGSGANVLTF	TGTGCCAGCAGTCTCGGGGGATCTGGGGCCAACGTCCTGACTTTC
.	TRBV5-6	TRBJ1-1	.	CASSRLQLTEAFF	TGTGCCAGCAGCCGCCTACAGCTCACTGAAGCTTTCTTT
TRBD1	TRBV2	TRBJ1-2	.	CASSEAEGQGRYTF	TGTGCCAGCAGTGAAGCCGAGGGACAGGGTCGCTACACCTTC
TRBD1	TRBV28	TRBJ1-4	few	CASGGTATNEKLFF	TGTGCCAGCGGCGGGACAGCAACTAATGAAAAACTGTTTTTT
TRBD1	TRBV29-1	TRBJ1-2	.	CSVENQGENYGYTF	TGCAGCGTTGAAAACCAGGGGGAGAACTATGGCTACACCTTC
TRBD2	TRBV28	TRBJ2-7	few	CASSLSGGASREQYF	TGTGCCAGCAGTTTAAGCGGGGGCGCCTCGCGTGAGCAGTACTTC
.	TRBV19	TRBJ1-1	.	CASSKGRNTEAFF	TGTGCCAGTAGTAAGGGGCGAAACACTGAAGCTTTCTTT
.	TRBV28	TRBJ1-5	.	CASSDSRRPPNQPQHF	TGTGCCAGCAGTGATAGTCGCCGCCCACCCAATCAGCCCCAGCATTTT
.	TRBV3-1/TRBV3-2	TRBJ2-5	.	CASSQVTGLAIYQETQYF	TGTGCCAGCAGCCAAGTAACAGGGTTAGCCATTTACCAAGAGACCCAGTACTTC
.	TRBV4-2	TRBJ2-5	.	CASSQDVDPETQYF	TGTGCCAGCAGCCAAGATGTAGATCCCGAGACCCAGTACTTC
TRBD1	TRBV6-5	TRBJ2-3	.	CASRNTGGDTQYF	TGTGCCAGCAGAAACACAGGGGGAGATACGCAGTATTTT
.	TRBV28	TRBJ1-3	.	CARPHGGNTIYF	TGTGCCAGGCCCCATGGGGGGAACACCATATATTTT
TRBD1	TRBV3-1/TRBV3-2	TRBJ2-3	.	CASRDGWGQGTDTQYF	TGTGCCAGCCGCGACGGATGGGGACAGGGCACAGATACGCAGTATTTT
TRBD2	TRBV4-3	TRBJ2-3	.	CASSQDPAGGDTDTQYF	TGCGCCAGCAGCCAAGATCCAGCGGGGGGAGACACAGATACGCAGTATTTT
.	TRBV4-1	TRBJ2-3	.	CASSQEQATDTQYF	TGCGCCAGCAGCCAAGAACAGGCCACAGATACGCAGTATTTT
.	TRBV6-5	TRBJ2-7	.	CASRIDRPTYEQYF	TGTGCCAGCAGGATAGACAGGCCTACATACGAGCAGTACTTC